Described below is a single T cell receptor beta chain sequence and its context. Its cognate antigen is unknown. In the PCR, 60 Vbeta and 13 Jbeta primers were used. Authors' processing steps: Among the unique TCR beta chains that a later analysis counted, about 84 million in all, approximately 12 million were shared. The repertoire was sequenced with immunoSEQ multiplex PCR; TCRdb's copy has only in-frame clones and lacks some. D and trimming come from the DNA, and the V and J calls and clone size come from that table. The sample carries about 69,000 clones, 75% to 80% recorded once. Germline trimming cut 4 bases from V and 3 bases from J; bases unmatched to any gene: 8. Germline V gene lookup returns CDR1 SGDLS and CDR2 YYNGEE. The CDR3 has 15 amino acids. This entry belongs to a study of cytomegalovirus exposure and HLA in healthy donors. About the research overall: Assignment to the Caucasian-associated ancestry cluster applied to 81% of the 350 to 500 genotyped donors.

General study findings and limits: Within a later analysis, the majority of CMV-associated TCR beta chains appeared HLA-restricted. DRB1 had the most TCR associations and HLA-C the fewest, a later analysis found, with rates varying by HLA locus.

Sequencing input: PBMCs. The gene calls are TRBV9 and TRBJ2-3, with 7 positions matching TRBD2. The receptor comes from a man aged 18 to 30 in good health and CMV-seronegative. The CDR3 is CASSPGSGATDTQYF. The DNA for the CDR3 is TGTGCCAGCAGCCCGGGGAGCGGGGCGACAGATACGCAGTATTTT. Filled out from reference TRBV9 and TRBJ2-3, the complete variable domain reads DSGVTQTPKHLITATGQRVTLRCSPRSGDLSVYWYQQSLDQGLQFLIQYYNGEERAKGNILERFSAQQFPDLHSELNLSSLELGDSALYFCASSPGSGATDTQYFGPGTRLTVL.